This TCR beta chain originates from a study of T cell repertoires in cytomegalovirus infection. Turning to the study itself: Through public TCR beta signatures, both CMV infection and matching HLA type were indicated.

The germline V and J ends were trimmed by 1 base and 0 bases, with 3 bases remaining between them. Germline values: CDR1 SGHTA, CDR2 FQGNSA. The length of the CDR3 is 13 residues. The sample holds many counts of this clonotype. The antigen remains unidentified. TCRdb re-analysed the reads in MiXCR, keeping a single row per CDR3 protein. The profile shows 830,000 or so distinct CDR3 sequences, approximately 32% of them singletons. The source material was cultured CD8+ T cells from PBMCs, sampled from culture after CMV antigen stimulation. This chain connects TRBV7-2 to TRBJ1-1, with D uncertain. This clonotype originated in a human donor in good health (CMV status not recorded). Some clones in this sample may be carry-over from other donors' samples. This CDR3 is CASSLDVNTEAFF. The CDR3 nucleotides are TGTGCCAGCAGCTTAGACGTGAACACTGAAGCTTTCTTT.